The clone carrying this TCR beta chain turned up a few times. Its antigen is not identified. The germline gives CDR1 LNHDA, CDR2 SQIVND (reference sequence). The ends were cut back, 5 bases at V and 6 bases at J, with 13 bases in the middle. This CDR3 contains 13 residues. The data derive from a study of vaccination and CD4 T cells after COVID-19. Study-wide background: Sampling that followed vaccination took place a median around 70 days after dose two, within a range of 14 to 241.

Noted treatment: roughly 11-day PBMC culture with coronavirus spike peptide pools or control peptides (ViraFEST assay). IL-2 at about 10 IU/ml and peptide pools at approximately 10 ug/ml were added to PBMCs cultured at approximately 2 million per well. The authors replaced half the medium with fresh IL-2 medium on days 3 and 7. The Oncomine TCR Beta short-read assay sequenced DNA from cultured CD4+ T cells. TCRdb used MiXCR to reprocess the PCR reads, holding one entry per CDR3 protein. The sample shows some 18,000 distinct CDR3 sequences, approximately 28% of them seen only once. The gene calls are TRBV19 and TRBJ1-1; possible D gene TRBD1, 5 bases. The source material was cultured CD4+ T cells from blood. The source is a human donor with COVID-19. The CDR3 here is CASSATPGSEAFF. As DNA, the CDR3 is TGTGCCAGTAGTGCCACCCCAGGGTCTGAAGCTTTCTTT.